This TCR beta chain stems from a study of T-cell reconstitution after alpha-beta-depleted transplantation in children. The TCRbeta library was prepared with unique molecular identifiers. MiXCR, run by TCRdb on the PCR reads, gives a single entry per CDR3 protein. The sample records 80,000 to 95,000 distinct CDR3 sequences, roughly 8% being singletons. J gave up 0 bases and V 5 bases, and 5 bases lay outside the gene matches. The CDR3 runs 15 residues. Germline lookup yields CDR1 LGHDT and CDR2 YNNKEL (reference sequence). The chain couples TRBV3-1 to TRBJ2-3; the match to TRBD1 covers 7 bases. The clonotype originates from a human donor who donated a stem cell graft to a child with congenital amegakaryocytic thrombocytopenia. The input for sequencing was PBMCs from the stem cell graft donor, taken from the stem cell graft. In DNA, the CDR3 is TGTGCCAGCAGCGCCCGGGACAGAAGCACAGATACGCAGTATTTT. Translated: CASSARDRSTDTQYF.